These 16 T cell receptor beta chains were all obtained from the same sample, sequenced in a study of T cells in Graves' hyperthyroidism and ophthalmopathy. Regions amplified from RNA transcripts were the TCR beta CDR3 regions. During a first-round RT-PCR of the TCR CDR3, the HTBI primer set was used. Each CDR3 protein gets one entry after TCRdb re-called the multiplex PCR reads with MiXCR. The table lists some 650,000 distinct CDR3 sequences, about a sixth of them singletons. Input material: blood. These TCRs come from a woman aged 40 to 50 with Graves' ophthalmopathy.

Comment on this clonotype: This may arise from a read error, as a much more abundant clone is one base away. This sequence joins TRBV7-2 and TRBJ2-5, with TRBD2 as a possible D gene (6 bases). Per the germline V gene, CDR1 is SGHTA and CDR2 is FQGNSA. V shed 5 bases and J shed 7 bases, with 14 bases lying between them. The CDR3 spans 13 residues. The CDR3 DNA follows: TGTGCCAGCAGCGTCGGGACTGTGAGGACCCAGTACTTC. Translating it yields CASSVGTVRTQYF.

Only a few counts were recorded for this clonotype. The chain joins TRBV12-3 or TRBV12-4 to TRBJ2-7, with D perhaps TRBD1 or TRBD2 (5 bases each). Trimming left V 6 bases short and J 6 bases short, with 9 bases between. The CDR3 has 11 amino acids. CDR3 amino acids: CASRGRGEQYF. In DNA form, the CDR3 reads TGTGCCAGCAGGGGACGAGGCGAGCAGTACTTC.

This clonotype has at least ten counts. CDR3 nucleotide sequence: TGCGCCAGCAGCTTGGACAGGGGGATGTACGAGCAGTACTTC. It codes for CASSLDRGMYEQYF. The rearrangement links TRBV5-1 to TRBJ2-7; 8 bases map to TRBD1. CDR1 is SGHRS and CDR2 is YFSETQ in the germline V gene. This CDR3 comprises 14 residues. The J segment lost 4 bases and the V segment lost 0 bases, leaving 3 bases of the junction unmatched.

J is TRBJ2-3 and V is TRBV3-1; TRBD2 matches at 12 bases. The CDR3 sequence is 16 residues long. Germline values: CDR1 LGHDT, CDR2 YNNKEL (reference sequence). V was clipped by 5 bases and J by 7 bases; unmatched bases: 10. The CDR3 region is CASSCGLAGTRHTQYF. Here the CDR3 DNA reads TGTGCCAGCAGCTGCGGACTAGCGGGGACCAGACATACGCAGTATTTT.

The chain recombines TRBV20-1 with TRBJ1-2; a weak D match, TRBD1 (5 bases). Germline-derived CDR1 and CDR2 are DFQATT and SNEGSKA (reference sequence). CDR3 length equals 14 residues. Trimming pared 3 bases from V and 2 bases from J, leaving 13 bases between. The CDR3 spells CSASPGLWNYGYTF. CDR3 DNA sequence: TGCAGTGCTAGCCCGGGGCTCTGGAACTATGGCTACACCTTC.

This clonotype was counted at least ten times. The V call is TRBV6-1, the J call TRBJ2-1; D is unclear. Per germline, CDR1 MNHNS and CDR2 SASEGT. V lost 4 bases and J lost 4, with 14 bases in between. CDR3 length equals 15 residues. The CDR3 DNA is TGTGCCAGCAGTGTTTGGAGTCTAGGGTACAATGAGCAGTTCTTC. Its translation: CASSVWSLGYNEQFF.

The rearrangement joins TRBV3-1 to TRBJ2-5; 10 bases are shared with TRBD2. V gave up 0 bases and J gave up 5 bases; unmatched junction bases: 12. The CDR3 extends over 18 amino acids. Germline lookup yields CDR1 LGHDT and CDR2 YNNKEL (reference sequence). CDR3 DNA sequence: TGTGCCAGCAGCCAAGAGGGGCTAGCGGGGGCGTTCGCGGAGACCCAGTACTTC. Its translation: CASSQEGLAGAFAETQYF.

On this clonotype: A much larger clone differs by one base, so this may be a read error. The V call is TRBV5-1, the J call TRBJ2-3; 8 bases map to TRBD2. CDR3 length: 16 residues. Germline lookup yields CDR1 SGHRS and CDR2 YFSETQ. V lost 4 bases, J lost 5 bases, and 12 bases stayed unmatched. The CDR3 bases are TGCGCCAGCAGCACAGGACTAGCCGCGGGTGGAGATACGCAGTATTTT. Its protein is CASSTGLAAGGDTQYF.

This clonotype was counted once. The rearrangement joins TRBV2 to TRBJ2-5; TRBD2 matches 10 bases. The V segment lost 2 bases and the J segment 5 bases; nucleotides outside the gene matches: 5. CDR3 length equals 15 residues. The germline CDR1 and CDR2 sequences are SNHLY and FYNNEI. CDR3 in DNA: TGTGCCAGCAGTGAACTAGCGGGAGTTACGGAGACCCAGTACTTC. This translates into CASSELAGVTETQYF.

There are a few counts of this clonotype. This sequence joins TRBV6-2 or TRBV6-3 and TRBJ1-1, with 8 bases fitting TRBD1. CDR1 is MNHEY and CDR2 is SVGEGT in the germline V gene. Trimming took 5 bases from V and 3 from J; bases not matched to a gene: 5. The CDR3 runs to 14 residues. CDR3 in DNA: TGTGCCAGCAGTAGGACAGGGAGGTACACTGAAGCTTTCTTT. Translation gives CASSRTGRYTEAFF.

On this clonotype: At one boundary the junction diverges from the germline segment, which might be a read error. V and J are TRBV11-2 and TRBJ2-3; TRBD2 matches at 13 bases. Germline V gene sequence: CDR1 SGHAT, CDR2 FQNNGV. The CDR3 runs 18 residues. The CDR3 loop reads CTSSAGTSGVLGTDTQYF. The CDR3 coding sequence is TGTACCAGCAGCGCGGGGACTAGCGGGGTACTCGGCACAGATACGCAGTATTTT.

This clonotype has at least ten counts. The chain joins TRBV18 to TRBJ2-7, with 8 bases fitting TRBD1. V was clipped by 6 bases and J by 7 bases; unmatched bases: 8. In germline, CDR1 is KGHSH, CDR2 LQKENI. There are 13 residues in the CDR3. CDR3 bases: TGTGCCAGCTCGCTCCGACAGGGGAGGGAGCAGTACTTC. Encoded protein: CASSLRQGREQYF.

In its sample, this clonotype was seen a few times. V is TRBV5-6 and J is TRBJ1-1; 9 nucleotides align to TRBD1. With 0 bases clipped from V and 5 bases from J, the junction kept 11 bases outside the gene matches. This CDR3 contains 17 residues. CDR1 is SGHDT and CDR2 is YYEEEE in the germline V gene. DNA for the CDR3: TGTGCCAGCAGCTTGGTGGTTTTGACAGGGGGGAGTACTGAAGCTTTCTTT. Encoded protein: CASSLVVLTGGSTEAFF. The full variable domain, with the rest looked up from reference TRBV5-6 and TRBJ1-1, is DAGVTQSPTHLIKTRGQQVTLRCSPKSGHDTVSWYQQALGQGPQFIFQYYEEEERQRGNFPDRFSGHQFPNYSSELNVNALLLGDSALYLCASSLVVLTGGSTEAFFGQGTRLTVV.

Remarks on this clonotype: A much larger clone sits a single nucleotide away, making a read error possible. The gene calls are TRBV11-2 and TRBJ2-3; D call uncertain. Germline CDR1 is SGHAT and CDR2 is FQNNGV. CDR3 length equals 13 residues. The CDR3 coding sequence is TGTGCCAACAGCCAATCCGTAGCAGATACGCAGTATTTT. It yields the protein CANSQSVADTQYF. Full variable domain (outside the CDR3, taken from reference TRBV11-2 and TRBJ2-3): EAGVAQSPRYKIIEKRQSVAFWCNPISGHATLYWYQQILGQGPKLLIQFQNNGVVDDSQLPKDRFSAERLKGVDSTLKIQPAKLEDSAVYLCANSQSVADTQYFGPGTRLTVL.

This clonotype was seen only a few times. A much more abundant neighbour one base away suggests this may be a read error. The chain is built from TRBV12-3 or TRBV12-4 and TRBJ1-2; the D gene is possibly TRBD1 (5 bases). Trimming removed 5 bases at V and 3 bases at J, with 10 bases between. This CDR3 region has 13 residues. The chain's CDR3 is CASSHGQDYGYTF. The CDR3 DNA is TGTGCCAGCAGTCACGGACAAGACTATGGCTACACCTTC.

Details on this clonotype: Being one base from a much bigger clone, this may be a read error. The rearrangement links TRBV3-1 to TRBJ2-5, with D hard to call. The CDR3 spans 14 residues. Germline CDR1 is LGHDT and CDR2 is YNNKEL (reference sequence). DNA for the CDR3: TGTGCCGGCAGCCCAAGGGATGGCGGCCTTTCGGCGTACTTC. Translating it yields CAGSPRDGGLSAYF.